The 10 T cell receptor beta chains reported below all come from one sample, sequenced in a study of cytomegalovirus exposure and HLA in healthy donors. The PCR had 60 Vbeta and 13 Jbeta primers. Measured with immunoSEQ multiplex PCR; TCRdb has only the in-frame clones, and not every one. The top ten hold around 2.5% of the sample, which has about 88,000 clones, about 87% seen once. Material: PBMCs. Receptors originate from a man younger than 35 in good health and CMV-seronegative.

The chain combines TRBV13 with TRBJ2-2; D unresolved. From germline, CDR1 is PRHDT and CDR2 FYEKMQ (reference sequence). The CDR3 is made up of 16 amino acids. V gave up 0 bases and J gave up 0 bases, with 8 bases separating them. The CDR3, as DNA: TGTGCCAGCAGCTTAGGGCGCGAGGCGAACACCGGGGAGCTGTTTTTT. As protein: CASSLGREANTGELFF.

The gene calls are TRBV4-1 and TRBJ2-7; tentative D call: TRBD1 (5 bases). The CDR3 has 14 residues. The V gene's germline CDR1 is MGHRA and CDR2 YSYEKL. Trimming removed 3 bases from V and 5 bases from J, with 14 bases in between. The CDR3 sequence: CASSQAGKVNEQYF. The CDR3 DNA reads TGCGCCAGCAGCCAGGCAGGGAAGGTGAACGAGCAGTACTTC.

The chain joins TRBV9 to TRBJ2-1; TRBD2 matches at 8 bases. V shed 3 bases, J shed 7 bases, and the junction held 18 bases outside the gene matches. Germline V gene lookup returns CDR1 SGDLS and CDR2 YYNGEE. This CDR3 spans 18 amino acids. As DNA, the CDR3 is TGTGCCAGCAGCGCTACCCTCGAGGAGCGGGAGACTAGAAATGAGCAGTTCTTC. As protein: CASSATLEERETRNEQFF. The full variable domain, with the rest looked up from reference TRBV9 and TRBJ2-1, is DSGVTQTPKHLITATGQRVTLRCSPRSGDLSVYWYQQSLDQGLQFLIQYYNGEERAKGNILERFSAQQFPDLHSELNLSSLELGDSALYFCASSATLEERETRNEQFFGPGTRLTVL.

This rearrangement joins TRBV11-2 to TRBJ2-3; D gene uncertain. V dropped 0 bases and J dropped 1 base, with 14 bases sitting between them. CDR1 is SGHAT and CDR2 is FQNNGV in the germline V gene. The CDR3 runs to 17 residues. DNA for the CDR3: TGTGCCAGCAGCTTAGAGTACCGGCGGAGCGGCACAGATACGCAGTATTTT. It encodes CASSLEYRRSGTDTQYF.

The genes are TRBV7-3 and TRBJ2-7, with unresolved D. The CDR3 loop spans 13 amino acids. V was shortened by 3 bases and J by 0 bases, with 6 bases between the two germline ends. The V gene's germline CDR1 is SGHTA and CDR2 FQGTGA. The CDR3 DNA is TGTGCCAGCAGCTTCGACAACTCCTACGAGCAGTACTTC. Translation: CASSFDNSYEQYF.

The CDR3 loop reads CAISVGGGETQYF. The CDR3 nucleotides read TGTGCCATCAGTGTGGGTGGGGGGGAGACCCAGTACTTC. The chain is built from TRBV10-3 and TRBJ2-5, with TRBD2 as a possible D gene (6 bases). The germline V gene encodes CDR1 ENHRY and CDR2 SYGVKD. CDR3 length: 13 amino acids. Trimming took off 4 bases at V and 5 bases at J, with 11 bases between the two ends.

The gene calls are TRBV2 and TRBJ2-4, with a tentative D call TRBD2 (5 bases). Germline CDR1 and CDR2: SNHLY and FYNNEI. The length of the CDR3 is 14 residues. V was clipped by 6 bases and J by 0 bases, with 9 bases between them. The DNA of the CDR3 is TGTGCCAGCAGACTAGGGATAGCCAAAAACATTCAGTACTTC. Encoded protein: CASRLGIAKNIQYF.

The chain carries TRBV7-9 and TRBJ2-3; 9 nucleotides line up with TRBD2. Looked up from germline, CDR1 is SEHNR and CDR2 is FQNEAQ (reference sequence). The CDR3 contains 17 residues. Trimming cost V 2 bases and J 3 bases; bases outside gene matches: 9. CDR3 in DNA: TGTGCCAGCAGCTTACTTGGAGGAAGCGGGAGGACAGATACGCAGTATTTT. Translated, it gives CASSLLGGSGRTDTQYF. Drawing the rest from reference TRBV7-9 and TRBJ2-3, the complete variable domain is DTGVSQNPRHKITKRGQNVTFRCDPISEHNRLYWYRQTLGQGPEFLTYFQNEAQLEKSRLLSDRFSAERPKGSFSTLEIQRTEQGDSAMYLCASSLLGGSGRTDTQYFGPGTRLTVL.

The chain links TRBV7-2 to TRBJ1-2, with D uncertain. Germline CDR1 is SGHTA and CDR2 is FQGNSA. CDR3 length: 13 residues. Trimming removed 5 bases from V and 5 bases from J, with 12 bases in between. The DNA of the CDR3 is TGTGCCAGCAGCCCAGGAACTTTTTATGGCTACACCTTC. This encodes CASSPGTFYGYTF.

The gene calls are TRBV5-5 and TRBJ2-7, with 7 bases identical to TRBD1. CDR3 length: 15 residues. CDR1 SGHKS and CDR2 YYEKEE come from the germline V gene (reference sequence). V shed 2 bases, J shed 2 bases, and the junction held 7 bases outside the gene matches. This chain's CDR3 is CASSFAPDRTYEQYF. CDR3 sequence (DNA): TGTGCCAGCAGCTTTGCCCCGGACAGGACCTACGAGCAGTACTTC.